These 7 T cell receptor beta chains came from one sample sequenced in a study of T cell repertoires in cytomegalovirus infection (dated by TCRdb to about 2019). Sequenced on an Illumina HiSeq 1500. The raw public data were reprocessed by TCRdb itself: fastp quality trimming at Q25, MiXCR clonotype calling, in-frame beta chains only. When rows share a CDR3 protein, they turn into one entry using the most common DNA and genes. This sample holds around 350,000 distinct CDR3 sequences; less than 20% were observed only once. Of the sample, around 10% is held by the ten largest clones. The material sequenced was PBMCs. The source is a human donor in good health (CMV status not recorded). Some clones in this sample may be carry-over from other donors' samples.

This clonotype came up many times. The rearrangement links TRBV4-1 to TRBJ1-6; D might be TRBD1 (6 bases). V was clipped by 4 bases and J by 9 bases, with 19 bases between them. Germline CDR1 reads MGHRA; CDR2 reads YSYEKL. The length of the CDR3 is 16 residues. The CDR3 coding sequence is TGCGCCAGCAGCCCACTCGGGGGGCGCCTTAGTTCACCCCTCCACTTT. Translation: CASSPLGGRLSSPLHF.

V usage is TRBV11-2 and J usage is TRBJ2-1; D is possibly TRBD2 (6 bases). The CDR3 covers 15 residues. The V gene's germline CDR1 is SGHAT and CDR2 FQNNGV. With 1 base removed from V and 8 bases from J, the gap between germline ends came to 15 bases. This CDR3 is CASSLGASVGDEQFF. The CDR3 nucleotides read TGTGCCAGCAGCTTAGGGGCTAGCGTTGGAGATGAGCAGTTCTTC.

This rearrangement joins TRBV27 to TRBJ1-5; 8 bases are shared with TRBD1. The junction had 6 bases not matched to a gene; V was cut back by 6 bases and J by 2 bases. This CDR3 region has 15 residues. Germline-derived CDR1 and CDR2 are MNHEY and SMNVEV (reference sequence). CDR3 coding DNA: TGTGCCAGCAGGCAGGGGGCCAAGGGCAATCAGCCCCAGCATTTT. Its translation is CASRQGAKGNQPQHF.

This clonotype was seen more than once but under ten times. The chain uses TRBV12-3 or TRBV12-4 and TRBJ2-3; TRBD2 aligns across 9 bases. V lost 0 bases to trimming and J lost 4 bases; unmatched junction nucleotides: 5. The CDR3 length is 16 residues. Here the CDR3 DNA reads TGTGCCAGCAGTTTAGCGCTAGCGGGGTATGCAGATACGCAGTATTTT. The encoded protein is CASSLALAGYADTQYF.

The table lists this clonotype with many counts. The chain uses TRBV7-2 and TRBJ2-7; 12 bases are shared with TRBD2. Germline V gene data show CDR1 as SGHTA and CDR2 as FQGNSA. The CDR3 is 17 residues long. V lost 5 bases and J lost 1; bases outside the gene matches: 9. The CDR3, as DNA: TGTGCCAGCAGCCGGACTAGCGGGACCAGCCTTTCCTACGAGCAGTACTTC. Translated, it gives CASSRTSGTSLSYEQYF.

This clonotype was detected many times. The V call is TRBV12-5, the J call TRBJ1-2; TRBD1 aligns across 12 bases. Germline values: CDR1 LGHNT, CDR2 FRNRAP. This CDR3 is 14 amino acids long. V lost 6 bases and J lost 8; bases outside the gene matches: 7. CDR3: CASGPRDRGPGYTF. CDR3 nucleotides: TGTGCTAGTGGCCCCCGGGACAGGGGGCCGGGCTACACCTTC.

Only a few counts were recorded for this clonotype. This chain connects TRBV5-3 to TRBJ2-5; D not resolved. TRBV5-3 is placed among ORFs of uncertain function. This CDR3 is 13 amino acids long. The ends were cut back, 8 bases at V and 3 bases at J, with 14 bases in the middle. The CDR3 loop reads CASSLRVEETQYF. CDR3 DNA sequence: TGTGCCAGCAGCCTTAGGGTCGAAGAGACCCAGTACTTC.